This TCR beta chain came from a study of T cells in Graves' hyperthyroidism and ophthalmopathy. Findings and caveats of the study: Most clonotypes expanded in thyroid above 0.001 were likewise present in blood.

What was amplified from RNA transcripts were TCR beta CDR3 regions. A set of HTBI primers served as the primers for a first-round RT-PCR of the TCR CDR3. TCRdb recomputed calls from the multiplex PCR reads with MiXCR, one row per CDR3 protein. The sample has approximately 410,000 distinct CDR3 sequences; roughly 14% are singletons. Each ophthalmopathy patient scored at least 3 on the Clinical Activity Score and at least 4 on NOSPECS grade, with duration under 3 months. Diagnoses were established using clinical symptoms, serum thyroxine and TRAb, thyroid ultrasound and orbital computed tomography. Cells are PBMCs isolated from about 10 ml of fresh blood. At least ten counts were recorded for this clonotype. Its antigen is not known. The sample was blood. This receptor was taken from a man younger than 30 with Graves' ophthalmopathy.

Here the CDR3 DNA reads TGTGCCAGCAGACGCGGGAGTGCGGACACAGATACGCAGTATTTT. Amino acids: CASRRGSADTDTQYF. The J gene is TRBJ2-3, the V gene TRBV6-1; 7 bases map to TRBD2. Germline-derived CDR1 and CDR2 are MNHNS and SASEGT. V shed 6 bases and J 2 bases; nucleotides not matched to a gene: 8. The CDR3 covers 15 residues.